This is a list of T cell receptor beta chains from one sample in a study of T-cell reconstitution after alpha-beta-depleted transplantation in children. TCRdb analysed the PCR reads with MiXCR anew, one entry per CDR3 protein. This table holds about 260,000 distinct CDR3 sequences, around 7.8% found once. The input for sequencing was PBMCs, mostly from graft donor cells, taken 180 days after TCRalphabeta/CD19-depleted stem cell transplant. These receptors were collected from a male patient younger than 18 who had a stem cell transplant for acute lymphoblastic leukemia, so the T cells may come from the graft donor. Both conserved end residues are part of each CDR3. D genes are given only for firm matches. Rows give clone size only sometimes, using once, few, many, or a class for an expanded clone.

V	size	D	J	DNA	CDR3
TRBV5-1	many	TRBD1	TRBJ1-1	TGCGCCAGCAGCCCCCGGACAGGCGGGGACACTGAAGCTTTCTTT	CASSPRTGGDTEAFF
TRBV11-2	many	TRBD1	TRBJ2-3	TGTGCCAGCAGCTTAGTAAGGGGGCGCGGATCCTCCACAGATACGCAGTATTTT	CASSLVRGRGSSTDTQYF
TRBV2	many	TRBD1	TRBJ2-7	TGTGCCAGCACCGACGAAAAGGGGGCTATCTCCTACGAGCAGTACTTC	CASTDEKGAISYEQYF
TRBV27	few	TRBD1	TRBJ2-3	TGTGCCAGCAGTTTCCGGGACAGGGGCTCAGATACGCAGTATTTT	CASSFRDRGSDTQYF
TRBV7-2	many	-	TRBJ2-5	TGTGCCAGCAGCTTAGCCAGCGAAGAGACCCAGTACTTC	CASSLASEETQYF
TRBV23-1	many	TRBD1	TRBJ1-4	TGCGCCAGCAGTCAAGGATCGGACAGGGGGAAAACTGTTAATGAAAAACTGTTTTTT	CASSQGSDRGKTVNEKLFF
TRBV25-1	many	TRBD1	TRBJ2-5	TGTGCCAGCAGTGAAGGCCGACAGGGATTGTACCAAGAGACCCAGTACTTC	CASSEGRQGLYQETQYF
TRBV6-5	few	-	TRBJ2-7	TGTGCCAGCAGTTACTCGAGGAAGGGGCGCTCCTACGAGCAGTACTTC	CASSYSRKGRSYEQYF
TRBV29-1	many	-	TRBJ2-7	TGCAGCGCGGAGACAGGCACGACCTACGAGCAGTACTTC	CSAETGTTYEQYF
TRBV7-6	many	TRBD1	TRBJ2-2	TGTGCCAGCAGCTTAGCCGGGACAGGGCCCGGGGAGCTGTTTTTT	CASSLAGTGPGELFF
TRBV12-3/TRBV12-4	many	TRBD2	TRBJ2-3	TGTGCCAGCAGTTCCCGAGCGGGGGGGACATTCACAGATACGCAGTATTTT	CASSSRAGGTFTDTQYF
TRBV20-1	many	TRBD1	TRBJ2-2	TGCAGTGCTAGGGACGGGACAGCTTCGAACACCGGGGAGCTGTTTTTT	CSARDGTASNTGELFF
TRBV7-9	many	TRBD2	TRBJ2-1	TGTGCCAGCAGTCTAACTAGCGGGCCTTACAATGAGCAGTTCTTC	CASSLTSGPYNEQFF
TRBV7-3	many	-	TRBJ2-3	TGTGCCAGCAGCTTAACGGTTGCGGGTGGCACAGATACGCAGTATTTT	CASSLTVAGGTDTQYF
TRBV3-1	many	TRBD1	TRBJ1-3	TGTGCCAGCAGCCAAGACCCCCCAGGGGGCGGGAGAAACACCATATATTTT	CASSQDPPGGGRNTIYF
TRBV28	many	-	TRBJ2-7	TGTGCCAGCAGACTACCGGGACAATCCTACGAGCAGTACTTC	CASRLPGQSYEQYF
TRBV12-3/TRBV12-4	many	-	TRBJ2-2	TGTGCCAGCAGTTTATTCTACGAGCCCACCGGGGAGCTGTTTTTT	CASSLFYEPTGELFF
TRBV2	-	-	TRBJ2-5	TGTGCCAGCAGTGTATCGCTTGTGGGCCTAACGTACCAAGAGACCCAGTACTTC	CASSVSLVGLTYQETQYF